These T cell receptor beta chains were read from a single sample in a study of blood T cell repertoires in COVID-19. The method was immunoSEQ multiplex PCR; TCRdb's version includes in-frame clones alone and lacks a portion of them. Here the sample spans 300,000 to 350,000 clones, around nine tenths being singletons. Sequencing input: peripheral blood. All receptors come from a young woman with COVID-19, enrolled during active disease. Both conserved end residues are part of each CDR3. A D gene is named only where the DNA matches it firmly. Only part of the rows carry a size: once, few, many, or a class if the clone is expanded.

J gene	clone size	D gene	V gene	CDR3 protein	CDR3 DNA
TRBJ1-2	NA	NA	TRBV2	CASSESVAGWLGYTF	TGTGCCAGCAGTGAATCAGTGGCAGGTTGGTTAGGCTACACCTTC
TRBJ1-4	NA	NA	TRBV14	CASSPWRGSTNEKLFF	TGTGCCAGCAGCCCCTGGAGAGGGTCAACTAATGAAAAACTGTTTTTT
TRBJ2-5	NA	NA	TRBV7-2	CASSLGLARETQYF	TGTGCCAGCAGCTTAGGCCTAGCGCGAGAGACCCAGTACTTC
TRBJ1-2	NA	TRBD1	TRBV30	CAGPRTGNHGYTF	TGTGCCGGCCCCAGGACAGGGAATCATGGCTACACCTTC
TRBJ2-5	NA	TRBD1	TRBV5-1	CASSFGQEQETQYF	TGCGCCAGCAGCTTTGGACAGGAGCAAGAGACCCAGTACTTC
TRBJ1-5	NA	TRBD1	TRBV28	CASSFQDRRQPQHF	TGTGCCAGCAGTTTCCAGGACAGGCGTCAGCCCCAGCATTTT
TRBJ1-6	NA	TRBD1	TRBV27	CASGDRDRAPLHF	TGTGCCAGCGGGGACAGGGATCGTGCACCCCTCCACTTT
TRBJ2-1	few	NA	TRBV7-6	CASSLKRVPNHEQFF	TGTGCCAGCAGCCTCAAGCGGGTTCCGAACCATGAGCAGTTCTTC
TRBJ2-5	NA	NA	TRBV3-1/TRBV3-2	CASSQDFQETQYF	TGTGCCAGCAGCCAGGACTTCCAAGAGACCCAGTACTTC
TRBJ2-1	NA	TRBD2	TRBV6-2/TRBV6-3	CASSWGTSGKVVF	TGTGCCAGCAGTTGGGGGACTAGCGGGAAGGTAGTCTTC
TRBJ2-7	NA	NA	TRBV12-3/TRBV12-4	CASTGAYEQYF	TGTGCCAGCACAGGGGCCTACGAGCAGTACTTC
TRBJ1-1	NA	NA	TRBV18	CASSPPGQNPEAFF	TGTGCCAGCTCACCACCGGGCCAGAACCCTGAAGCTTTCTTT
TRBJ2-1	NA	NA	TRBV7-6	CASSPRGGISYNEQFF	TGTGCCAGCAGCCCAAGAGGCGGGATCTCCTACAATGAGCAGTTCTTC
TRBJ1-5	NA	TRBD1	TRBV2	CASKTRGLNQPQHF	TGTGCCAGCAAAACCAGGGGGCTTAATCAGCCCCAGCATTTT
TRBJ2-2	NA	NA	TRBV2	CASSQTLGTGELFF	TGTGCCAGCAGTCAGACACTAGGGACCGGGGAGCTGTTTTTT
TRBJ1-5	NA	TRBD1	TRBV5-1	CASSPGTGGGQPQHF	TGCGCCAGCAGCCCCGGGACAGGGGGCGGTCAGCCCCAGCATTTT
TRBJ1-2	NA	TRBD1	TRBV27	CASRARDRGGGYTF	TGTGCCAGCAGGGCCAGGGACAGGGGGGGTGGCTACACCTTC
TRBJ2-3	NA	TRBD2	TRBV5-4	CASSLELAGGLTDTQYF	TGTGCCAGCAGCTTGGAACTAGCGGGAGGACTCACAGATACGCAGTATTTT
TRBJ2-1	NA	NA	TRBV7-9	CASSPPPGPLYNEQFF	TGTGCCAGCAGCCCCCCTCCAGGGCCCCTCTACAATGAGCAGTTCTTC
TRBJ1-5	NA	NA	TRBV7-9	CASRGAGDSNQPQHF	TGTGCCAGCAGGGGCGCAGGGGATAGCAATCAGCCCCAGCATTTT
TRBJ2-1	NA	TRBD2	TRBV30	CAWSQGLAAHNEQFF	TGTGCCTGGAGCCAGGGACTAGCGGCCCACAATGAGCAGTTCTTC
TRBJ2-1	NA	TRBD2	TRBV28	CASSLGPGTSGLYNEQFF	TGTGCCAGCAGTTTAGGCCCCGGGACTAGCGGTTTATACAATGAGCAGTTCTTC
TRBJ1-4	NA	NA	TRBV10-3	CATSGRANEKLFF	TGTGCCACCTCAGGGAGGGCTAATGAAAAACTGTTTTTT
TRBJ1-5	NA	NA	TRBV7-9	CASSFDVREEEPQHF	TGTGCCAGCAGCTTTGATGTCAGGGAAGAGGAGCCCCAGCATTTT
TRBJ1-4	NA	NA	TRBV19	CASSPTRTSGEKLFF	TGTGCCAGTAGCCCCACTCGGACTTCCGGCGAAAAACTGTTTTTT
TRBJ1-6	NA	NA	TRBV4-1	CASSANGRQALNSPLHF	TGCGCCAGCAGCGCAAACGGTCGGCAGGCCCTTAATTCACCCCTCCACTTT
TRBJ2-4	NA	TRBD1	TRBV6-5	CASSVVGQGDIQYF	TGTGCCAGCAGCGTAGTGGGACAGGGGGACATTCAGTACTTC
TRBJ2-3	once	NA	TRBV5-1	CASSPLGGAASTDTQYF	TGCGCCAGCAGCCCCTTGGGGGGGGCAGCTAGCACAGATACGCAGTATTTT
TRBJ2-1	NA	TRBD2	TRBV29-1	CSVEREGSYNEQFF	TGCAGCGTTGAGCGGGAGGGGTCCTACAATGAGCAGTTCTTC
TRBJ2-1	NA	NA	TRBV5-4	CASSLLRNEQFF	TGTGCCAGCAGCTTGCTTCGGAATGAGCAGTTCTTC
TRBJ1-4	NA	NA	TRBV27	CASSLGGGSGEKLFF	TGTGCCAGCAGTTTAGGTGGGGGCTCCGGTGAAAAACTGTTTTTT
TRBJ2-1	NA	NA	TRBV10-3	CAIRRTVGNEQFF	TGTGCCATCAGGAGGACAGTAGGCAATGAGCAGTTCTTC
TRBJ1-4	NA	NA	TRBV4-1	CASSLAGSTNEKLFF	TGCGCCAGCAGCCTCGCAGGTTCAACTAATGAAAAACTGTTTTTT